Listed here are 31 T cell receptor beta chains from one sample, sequenced in a study of regulatory T cells in long-lasting Graves disease. Assembly of TCR beta libraries relied on iRepertoire HTBI primers together with Arm-PCR of CDR3 regions. Via MiXCR, TCRdb re-called the multiplex PCR reads, giving one row per CDR3 protein. Among 350,000 to 500,000 distinct CDR3 sequences listed, around 23% were seen once. Time point defined: persistent/refractory GD, antithyroid drugs over 5 years with positive TRAb. Following extraction of RNA from PBMCs, that RNA was used to make the TCR library. The specimen comprised peripheral blood mononuclear cells (PBMCs), sampled when the disease was refractory, from a patient treated with antithyroid drugs. These receptors originate from a female donor with Graves disease.

This clonotype was seen repeatedly, ten times or more. The chain recombines TRBV27 with TRBJ1-2, with TRBD1 as a possible D gene (5 bases). The CDR3 covers 16 residues. Germline V gene lookup returns CDR1 MNHEY and CDR2 SMNVEV (reference sequence). Trimming pared 0 bases from V and 8 bases from J, leaving 19 bases between. This CDR3 reads CASSLSSGSSPGGYTF. CDR3 coding DNA: TGTGCCAGCAGTTTATCGAGCGGCAGCTCTCCAGGGGGCTACACCTTC.

To note about this clonotype: A much larger clone sits a single nucleotide away, making a read error possible. V and J are TRBV15 and TRBJ1-2; D is unclear. The germline CDR1 and CDR2 sequences are LNHNV and YYDKDF (reference sequence). CDR3 size: 15 residues. CDR3 amino acids: CVTSRDGESNYGYTF. As DNA, the CDR3 is TGTGTCACCAGCAGAGATGGGGAATCTAACTATGGCTACACCTTC.

The chain links TRBV11-1 to TRBJ2-6, with a weak D call TRBD2 (6 bases). The V gene lost 5 bases and the J gene lost 2 bases, with 10 bases spanning the gap. Germline lookup yields CDR1 SGHAT and CDR2 FQDESV (reference sequence). The CDR3 has 15 residues. The DNA of the CDR3 is TGTGCCAGCAGCCAAGCGGGTGCTGGGGCCAACGTCCTGACTTTC. Protein: CASSQAGAGANVLTF. Variable domain in full (rest from reference TRBV11-1 and TRBJ2-6): EAEVAQSPRYKITEKSQAVAFWCDPISGHATLYWYRQILGQGPELLVQFQDESVVDDSQLPKDRFSAERLKGVDSTLKIQPAELGDSAMYLCASSQAGAGANVLTFGAGSRLTVL.

This clonotype was seen a handful of times. V and J are TRBV24-1 and TRBJ1-1; D is perhaps TRBD1 (5 bases). The CDR3 contains 14 residues. Trimming shortened V by 6 bases and J by 2 bases, and 12 bases separated the two germline ends. Germline values: CDR1 KGHDR, CDR2 SFDVKD. The CDR3 nucleotides are TGTGCCACCAGTCCCGGCGACAGAAACACTGAAGCTTTCTTT. Protein sequence: CATSPGDRNTEAFF.

In its sample, this clonotype was seen many times. The gene calls are TRBV28 and TRBJ1-5; no reliable D call. CDR1 and CDR2 (germline): MDHEN, SYDVKM. The CDR3 loop spans 13 amino acids. With 0 bases removed from V and 7 bases from J, the gap between germline ends came to 7 bases. The CDR3 loop reads CASSLWSGQPQHF. The CDR3 region has the DNA TGTGCCAGCAGTTTATGGTCAGGCCAGCCCCAGCATTTT.

There are many counts of this clonotype. The V call is TRBV3-1, the J call TRBJ2-5; weak D call: TRBD2 (5 bases). This CDR3 is 17 amino acids long. V shed 2 bases and J shed 5 bases, with 21 bases lying between them. Germline values: CDR1 LGHDT, CDR2 YNNKEL (reference sequence). The CDR3 nucleotides read TGTGCCAGCAGCCAACCCCTCTCTCTGGGAGTCGGGGAGACCCAGTACTTC. Translation gives CASSQPLSLGVGETQYF.

This clonotype was picked up a small number of times. The gene calls are TRBV7-9 and TRBJ1-1; 7 nucleotides agree with TRBD1. Trimming cost V 5 bases and J 4 bases; bases outside gene matches: 10. The CDR3 has 15 residues. Germline-derived CDR1 and CDR2 are SEHNR and FQNEAQ (reference sequence). The DNA of the CDR3 is TGTGCCAGCAGCCCCCCGGGACAGTCGTTCACTGAAGCTTTCTTT. Translated, it gives CASSPPGQSFTEAFF.

The genes are TRBV2 and TRBJ2-1; D is unclear. Trimming removed 10 bases at V and 3 bases at J, with 22 bases between. Germline lookup yields CDR1 SNHLY and CDR2 FYNNEI. The CDR3 runs to 16 residues. CDR3 in DNA: TGTGCCACCCCCGGGCCATTGGGCCGCCACTACAATGAGCAGTTCTTC. Residues: CATPGPLGRHYNEQFF.

This clonotype was recorded at least ten times. V usage is TRBV27 and J usage is TRBJ1-1, with no clear D. Germline loops: CDR1 MNHEY, CDR2 SMNVEV (reference sequence). The CDR3 has 12 residues. The V end lost 2 bases, the J end lost 7 bases, and 8 bases lay between the germline ends. The CDR3 DNA reads TGTGCCAGCAGTTTACCCGGGTTTGAAGCTTTCTTT. It specifies CASSLPGFEAFF.

This clonotype was seen a single time. The rearrangement links TRBV20-1 to TRBJ2-1, with TRBD2 as a possible D gene (5 bases). The CDR3 is 14 amino acids. V lost 6 bases and J 4 bases, leaving 16 bases between the germline ends. Germline V gene data show CDR1 as DFQATT and CDR2 as SNEGSKA (reference sequence). The CDR3 DNA reads TGCAGTGCCTTGCCCGCGGGCGAATACAATGAGCAGTTCTTC. Encoded protein: CSALPAGEYNEQFF.

This clonotype was recorded at least ten times. The rearrangement links TRBV28 to TRBJ2-5; D gene unclear. CDR1 is MDHEN and CDR2 is SYDVKM in the germline V gene. The CDR3 has 11 residues. Trimming stripped 6 bases from V and 5 bases from J, with 7 bases between. The DNA for the CDR3 is TGTGCCAGCAGCCGGTCGGAGACCCAGTACTTC. Translating it yields CASSRSETQYF.

The chain recombines TRBV7-9 with TRBJ2-7, with TRBD2 identical over 13 bases. The CDR3 totals 19 residues. V gave up 5 bases and J gave up 2 bases; unmatched junction bases: 15. From germline, CDR1 is SEHNR and CDR2 FQNEAQ (reference sequence). The CDR3 nucleotides read TGTGCCAGCAGCCCCGGGACAGGCACTAGCGGGAGGGGCCCCTACGAGCAGTACTTC. Translated: CASSPGTGTSGRGPYEQYF.

This clonotype was seen ten or more times. The rearrangement uses TRBV2 and TRBJ1-2; no reliable D call. CDR1 SNHLY and CDR2 FYNNEI come from the germline V gene. This CDR3 contains 14 residues. The germline V and J ends were trimmed by 7 bases and 0 bases, with 12 bases remaining between them. CDR3 protein: CASTPSLANYGYTF. In nucleotides, the CDR3 is TGTGCCAGCACCCCATCTCTAGCTAACTATGGCTACACCTTC.

This rearrangement joins TRBV6-1 to TRBJ1-6; unclear D gene. The CDR3 length is 18 residues. The V end was cut by 2 bases, the J end by 0 bases, with 14 bases between. The germline V gene encodes CDR1 MNHNS and CDR2 SASEGT. The CDR3 here is CASSEPQPPSSYNSPLHF. In nucleotides, the CDR3 is TGTGCCAGCAGTGAACCACAGCCTCCAAGCTCCTATAATTCACCCCTCCACTTT.

This clonotype was seen at least ten times. J is TRBJ1-1 and V is TRBV15, with a tentative D call TRBD1 (5 bases). V lost 0 bases and J 5 bases, leaving 19 bases between the germline ends. The CDR3 covers 17 residues. Germline loops: CDR1 LNHNV, CDR2 YYDKDF (reference sequence). The CDR3 DNA reads as TGTGCCACCAGCAGAGATCTGGACGGCGAGTGGACAACTGAAGCTTTCTTT. Its translation is CATSRDLDGEWTTEAFF.

V gene TRBV3-1 combines with J gene TRBJ2-2, with unresolved D. Trimming took 3 bases from V and 8 from J, leaving 13 bases between them. CDR3 length: 14 residues. Germline V lookup: CDR1 LGHDT, CDR2 YNNKEL (reference sequence). The chain's CDR3 is CASSHVRLSGELFF. The CDR3 nucleotides read TGTGCCAGCAGCCACGTTAGATTGTCTGGGGAGCTGTTTTTT.

The sample holds many counts of this clonotype. The chain links TRBV28 to TRBJ2-7, with a tentative D call TRBD1 (6 bases). V was cut by 8 bases and J by 12 bases, with 17 bases left in between. Germline V gives CDR1 MDHEN, CDR2 SYDVKM. The CDR3 consists of 11 residues. CDR3 protein: CASGGPTGVYF. The DNA for the CDR3 is TGTGCCAGCGGGGGCCCCACGGGTGTGTACTTC.

This clonotype has at least ten counts. J is TRBJ1-2 and V is TRBV28; D gene ambiguous. This CDR3 is 13 amino acids long. V shed 6 bases and J shed 3 bases, with 11 bases lying between them. Per germline, CDR1 MDHEN and CDR2 SYDVKM. The CDR3 nucleotides are TGTGCCAGCAGCTCCGCTCCAGACTATGGCTACACCTTC. It codes for CASSSAPDYGYTF.

J is TRBJ2-2 and V is TRBV19; the match to TRBD2 covers 9 bases. In germline, CDR1 is LNHDA, CDR2 SQIVND (reference sequence). CDR3 length equals 15 residues. The V and J ends lost 4 bases and 4 bases, in that order; junction bases with no gene match: 4. The CDR3 loop is CASSNTGLATGELFF. DNA for the CDR3: TGTGCCAGTAGTAATACGGGACTAGCCACCGGGGAGCTGTTTTTT.

This clonotype was observed many times. The chain joins TRBV12-3 or TRBV12-4 to TRBJ1-5; a possible D gene is TRBD1 (6 bases). The CDR3 extends over 13 amino acids. V was cut by 6 bases and J by 5 bases, with 11 bases left in between. CDR3 sequence: CASSWTVDQPQHF. The CDR3 DNA is TGTGCCAGCAGCTGGACAGTGGATCAGCCCCAGCATTTT.

This clonotype was found once. The rearrangement uses TRBV20-1 and TRBJ2-2; 8 bases map to TRBD2. The CDR3 is 16 residues long. V dropped 2 bases and J dropped 1; count of bases not matched to a gene: 6. Per the germline V gene, CDR1 is DFQATT and CDR2 is SNEGSKA (reference sequence). DNA of the CDR3: TGCAGTGCTAGATCCGTAACTAGCGGGAACACCGGGGAGCTGTTTTTT. This codes for CSARSVTSGNTGELFF.

As regards this clonotype: This may stem from a read error, because a much larger clone lies one nucleotide away. The chain has TRBV11-2 and TRBJ2-5, with D maybe TRBD1 (6 bases). The CDR3 consists of 16 residues. Germline V gene sequence: CDR1 SGHAT, CDR2 FQNNGV. Here the CDR3 DNA reads TGTGCCAGCAGCTTTACAGGGCAACTAAACCAGGAGACCCAGCACTTC. This gives the protein CASSFTGQLNQETQHF.

The rearrangement joins TRBV5-1 to TRBJ1-1; 9 bases line up with TRBD1. From germline, CDR1 is SGHRS and CDR2 YFSETQ. V trimming: 3 bases; J trimming: 1 base; junction bases outside the gene matches: 1. The CDR3 spans 14 residues. The CDR3 bases are TGCGCCAGCAGCTGGGACAGGGCGAACACTGAAGCTTTCTTT. Amino acid sequence: CASSWDRANTEAFF.

This clonotype was counted between two and nine times. The chain couples TRBV13 to TRBJ2-7; a weak D match, TRBD2 (6 bases). Trimming cost V 8 bases and J 3 bases, with 14 bases left between them. The CDR3 runs 13 residues. The V gene's germline CDR1 is PRHDT and CDR2 FYEKMQ (reference sequence). In DNA form, the CDR3 reads TGTGCCAGCGGGACTCCCAAAAACTACGAGCAGTACTTC. It yields the protein CASGTPKNYEQYF.

This clonotype was seen many times. The chain has TRBV28 and TRBJ2-7; D may be TRBD1 (6 bases). Trimming removed 7 bases at V and 2 bases at J, with 21 bases between. The CDR3 sequence is 16 residues long. Germline CDR1 is MDHEN and CDR2 is SYDVKM. CDR3 bases: TGTGCCAGCAACCCCAGGGGCAGGGCCCGTCCCTACGAGCAGTACTTC. Translated, it gives CASNPRGRARPYEQYF.

This clonotype was seen repeatedly, ten times or more. The rearrangement links TRBV28 to TRBJ1-6; a possible D gene is TRBD1 (5 bases). CDR3 length: 12 residues. Germline lookup yields CDR1 MDHEN and CDR2 SYDVKM. V was clipped by 3 bases and J by 8 bases, with 5 bases between them. The CDR3 DNA reads TGTGCCAGCAGTTTGACAGATTCACCCCTCCACTTT. This codes for CASSLTDSPLHF.

Remarks on this clonotype: A read error may account for a junction end that differs from germline. The chain couples TRBV2 to TRBJ1-2; the D gene is possibly TRBD1 (5 bases). In germline, CDR1 is SNHLY, CDR2 FYNNEI. The CDR3 sequence is 12 residues long. The CDR3 reads CASSWGNYGYIF. In DNA, the CDR3 is TGTGCCAGCAGTTGGGGGAACTATGGCTACATCTTC.

This chain links TRBV7-6 with TRBJ2-7, with 9 bases identical to TRBD2. The CDR3 is 16 residues long. V was clipped by 5 bases and J by 3 bases; unmatched bases: 11. Germline values: CDR1 SGHVS, CDR2 FNYEAQ. CDR3 sequence reads: CASSHELAGRGYEQYF. The CDR3 bases are TGTGCCAGCAGCCACGAACTAGCGGGTCGAGGCTACGAGCAGTACTTC.

J is TRBJ1-1 and V is TRBV16, with 9 bases lining up with TRBD1. Germline V gene sequence: CDR1 KGHSY, CDR2 FQNENV. This CDR3 spans 16 amino acids. V shed 3 bases, J shed 5 bases, and the junction held 10 bases outside the gene matches. CDR3 sequence (DNA): TGTGCCAGCAGCCAGGGGATGGACAGGGGAGGGACTGAAGCTTTCTTT. It encodes CASSQGMDRGGTEAFF.

This clonotype has ten or more counts. V usage is TRBV29-1 and J usage is TRBJ2-5, with TRBD1 as a possible D gene (5 bases). Germline V gene data show CDR1 as SQVTM and CDR2 as ANQGSEA. CDR3 length: 13 amino acids. Between the trimmed V and J ends, which lost 2 bases and 5 bases, there was a span of 12 bases. The CDR3 sequence: CSVEKGRGETQYF. The CDR3 nucleotides are TGCAGCGTTGAAAAGGGTAGGGGCGAGACCCAGTACTTC.

This clonotype was detected ten times or more. The chain has TRBV27 and TRBJ1-1; unclear D gene. The CDR3 runs to 13 residues. V was pared by 1 base and J by 3 bases, with 6 bases between. Germline assignment: CDR1 MNHEY and CDR2 SMNVEV (reference sequence). The CDR3 DNA reads as TGTGCCAGCAGTTTATTTGGAGACACTGAAGCTTTCTTT. It specifies CASSLFGDTEAFF.